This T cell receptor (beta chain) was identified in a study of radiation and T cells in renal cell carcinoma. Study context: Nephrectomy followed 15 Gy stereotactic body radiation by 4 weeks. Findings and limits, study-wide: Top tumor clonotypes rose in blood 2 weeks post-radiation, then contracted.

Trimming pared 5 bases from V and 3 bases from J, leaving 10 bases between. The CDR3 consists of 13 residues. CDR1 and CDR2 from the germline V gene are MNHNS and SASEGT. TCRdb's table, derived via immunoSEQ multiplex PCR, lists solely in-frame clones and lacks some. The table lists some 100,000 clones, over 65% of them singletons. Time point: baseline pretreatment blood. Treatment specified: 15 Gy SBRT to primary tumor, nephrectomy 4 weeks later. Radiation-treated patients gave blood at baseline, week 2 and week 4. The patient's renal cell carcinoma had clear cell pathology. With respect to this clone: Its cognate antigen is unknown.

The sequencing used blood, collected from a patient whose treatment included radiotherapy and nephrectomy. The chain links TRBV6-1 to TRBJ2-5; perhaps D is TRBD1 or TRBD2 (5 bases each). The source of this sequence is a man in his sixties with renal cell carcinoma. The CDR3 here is CASSRGIEETQYF. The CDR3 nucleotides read TGTGCCAGCAGTCGGGGCATTGAAGAGACCCAGTACTTC.